This T cell receptor beta chain was identified during a study of shared clonotypes between healthy human individuals. CDR1 SQVTM and CDR2 ANQGSEA come from the germline V gene. V was cut by 4 bases and J by 5 bases, with 12 bases left in between. The CDR3 has 12 residues. The table came from immunoSEQ multiplex PCR; TCRdb's copy has only in-frame clones and leaves some out. The sample lists roughly 410,000 clones, about 96% seen once, with approximately 0.32% in the top ten. Each sample came from a Caucasian adult donor living in Nashville, Tennessee. This receptor was taken from a man aged 30 to 45 in good health. J is TRBJ2-7 and V is TRBV29-1; D may correspond to TRBD1 or TRBD2 (5 bases each). The sequenced material came from memory CD8+ T cells sorted from blood. Subset of the sample: CD45RO+ cells pooled with CCR7-negative TemRA cells. DNA for the CDR3: TGCAGCGTTGGGGACCGGCGCGACGAGCAGTACTTC. Protein product: CSVGDRRDEQYF.